These T cell receptor beta chains were read from a single sample in a study of blood T cell repertoires in COVID-19. Profiled with immunoSEQ multiplex PCR; TCRdb holds only in-frame clones, not every one. Among roughly 220,000 clones listed, about 91% were seen once. Sequencing input: PBMCs or T cells enriched from blood (not recorded which). The receptor source for this set is a woman between 50 and 59 years old with acute COVID-19. Each CDR3 is given without its conserved first and last residue.

TRBJ1-2,TRBV18,ASSPARGTGNYGYT
TRBJ1-1,TRBV6-4,ARGQDRTEAF
TRBJ1-5,TRBV29-1,SVGDRGRNQPQH
TRBJ2-7,TRBV7-9,ASSSQQSYEQY
TRBJ2-3,TRBV9,ASSVVSSGREVE
TRBJ1-2,TRBV5-4,ASSTDIGQGYGYT
TRBJ1-3,TRBV10-1,ARRQTLSSGNTIY
TRBJ1-2,TRBV19,ASSIGDRRYGYT
TRBJ1-6,TRBV5-1,ASSSDSSSYNSPLH
TRBJ2-1,TRBV7-2,ASSLQTGVYNEQF
TRBJ2-7,TRBV5-4,ASSFPGGHLGSYEQY
TRBJ2-1,TRBV3-1/TRBV3-2,ASSHDYLEQF
TRBJ2-3,TRBV10-3,AISEFQRSTDTQY
TRBJ1-5,TRBV27,ASSGTGSFQPQH
TRBJ1-4,TRBV12-3/TRBV12-4,ASSSDRREKLF
TRBJ1-4,TRBV2,ASGSAGTHEKLF
TRBJ1-5,TRBV11-2,ASSLGTSNQPQH
TRBJ2-5,TRBV13,ASSTRTGMETQY